The clone carrying this TCR beta chain was seen more than once but under ten times. Its specificity is not known. These data are taken from a study of T cell repertoires in cytomegalovirus infection. The ends were cut back, 3 bases at V and 6 bases at J, with 14 bases in the middle. This CDR3 has 14 amino acids. The V gene's germline CDR1 is LNHDA and CDR2 SQIVND (reference sequence). MiXCR was run by TCRdb on the reads, yielding one entry per CDR3 protein. The repertoire includes roughly 68,000 distinct CDR3 sequences, about 23% of them detected once, and approximately 79% sits in the top ten. The sample was PBMCs, sequenced either directly or after in vitro stimulation (not recorded which). This sequence originates from a human donor in good health (CMV status not recorded). Some clones in this sample may be carry-over from other donors' samples. The gene calls are TRBV19 and TRBJ1-1; D perhaps matches TRBD1 (5 bases). CDR3 protein: CASSISGGSAEAFF. The DNA of the CDR3 is TGTGCCAGTAGTATTTCCGGGGGTAGCGCTGAAGCTTTCTTT.